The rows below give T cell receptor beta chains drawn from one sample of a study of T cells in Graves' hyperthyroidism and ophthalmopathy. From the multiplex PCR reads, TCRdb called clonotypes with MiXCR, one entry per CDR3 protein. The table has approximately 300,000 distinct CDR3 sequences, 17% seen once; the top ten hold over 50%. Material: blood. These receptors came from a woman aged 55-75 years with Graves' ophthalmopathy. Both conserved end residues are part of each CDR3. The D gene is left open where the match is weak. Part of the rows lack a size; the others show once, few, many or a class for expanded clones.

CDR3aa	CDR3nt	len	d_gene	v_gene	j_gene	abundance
CASSQDSGTYEQYF	TGCGCCAGCAGCCAAGATTCGGGAACCTACGAGCAGTACTTC	14	.	TRBV4-3	TRBJ2-7	many
CASSTDRQNQPQHF	TGTGCCAGCAGTACCGACAGGCAAAATCAGCCCCAGCATTTT	14	.	TRBV6-1	TRBJ1-5	.
CASSRRPSSGVSEQYF	TGTGCCAGCAGCAGGAGGCCTAGCAGTGGGGTTAGCGAGCAGTACTTC	16	.	TRBV7-2	TRBJ2-7	many
CASSSSGTGGPQPQHF	TGTGCCAGCAGTTCATCCGGGACAGGGGGCCCTCAGCCCCAGCATTTT	16	TRBD1	TRBV28	TRBJ1-5	many
CASSRRTGGFSEAFF	TGTGCCAGCAGCAGACGGACAGGGGGGTTCTCTGAAGCTTTCTTT	15	TRBD1	TRBV5-4	TRBJ1-1	few
CASRLQLNTGELFF	TGTGCCAGCAGACTACAGTTGAACACCGGGGAGCTGTTTTTT	14	.	TRBV6-4	TRBJ2-2	few
CASSYTREGTEAFF	TGTGCCAGCAGTTATACAAGGGAGGGGACTGAAGCTTTCTTT	14	.	TRBV6-1	TRBJ1-1	.
CASSPGQNEKLFF	TGTGCCAGCAGCCCCGGACAAAATGAAAAACTGTTTTTT	13	.	TRBV7-3	TRBJ1-4	many
CASSFGRANTEAFF	TGTGCCAGCAGTTTCGGCAGGGCGAACACTGAAGCTTTCTTT	14	.	TRBV28	TRBJ1-1	many
CSARAEGKRELFF	TGCAGTGCTAGAGCCGAGGGGAAGAGGGAGCTGTTTTTT	13	.	TRBV20-1	TRBJ2-2	many
CASSLSGGAKNIQYF	TGTGCCAGCAGTTTATCTGGGGGAGCCAAAAACATTCAGTACTTC	15	.	TRBV28	TRBJ2-4	many
CASSSGQAGANVLTF	TGTGCCAGCAGCTCTGGACAGGCTGGGGCCAACGTCCTGACTTTC	15	TRBD1	TRBV11-2	TRBJ2-6	many
CASSSSIRYEQYF	TGTGCCAGCAGCTCCTCAATCCGTTACGAGCAGTACTTC	13	.	TRBV7-2	TRBJ2-7	many
CASSERLDQTQYF	TGTGCCAGCAGTGAACGACTAGATCAGACCCAGTACTTC	13	.	TRBV6-1	TRBJ2-5	many
CASSTIGGDDGSEQFF	TGTGCCAGCAGCACGATAGGGGGGGACGACGGTTCGGAGCAGTTCTTC	16	.	TRBV7-9	TRBJ2-1	.
CASSLALKETQYF	TGTGCCAGCAGCTTAGCCCTGAAGGAGACCCAGTACTTC	13	.	TRBV7-9	TRBJ2-5	many
CASTGTGGWQPQHF	TGTGCCAGCACCGGGACAGGGGGCTGGCAGCCCCAGCATTTT	14	TRBD1	TRBV6-2/TRBV6-3	TRBJ1-5	.
CASNSGASTDTQYF	TGTGCCAGCAATAGCGGGGCTAGCACAGATACGCAGTATTTT	14	TRBD2	TRBV2	TRBJ2-3	.
CASSQDQVAGMQFF	TGTGCCAGCAGCCAAGATCAAGTGGCGGGGATGCAGTTCTTC	14	.	TRBV4-2	TRBJ2-1	.
CASSQGSSPGYEQYF	TGCGCCAGCAGCCAAGGGTCTAGTCCAGGGTACGAGCAGTACTTC	15	.	TRBV4-1	TRBJ2-7	.
CASSHSGDEQYF	TGTGCCAGCAGTCACTCTGGCGACGAGCAGTACTTC	12	.	TRBV6-5	TRBJ2-7	.
CASSSGTGATEQFF	TGCGCCAGCAGCTCCGGGACAGGGGCCACTGAGCAGTTCTTC	14	TRBD1	TRBV5-1	TRBJ2-1	.
CAISESADSNYGYTF	TGTGCCATCAGTGAGTCGGCCGACAGTAACTATGGCTACACCTTC	15	.	TRBV10-3	TRBJ1-2	few
CSARVPFGPDTQYF	TGCAGTGCTAGGGTACCCTTTGGCCCAGATACGCAGTATTTT	14	.	TRBV20-1	TRBJ2-3	.
CASSQAKDPRGDTQYF	TGCGCCAGCAGCCAAGCGAAGGACCCCAGGGGGGATACGCAGTATTTT	16	TRBD1	TRBV4-3	TRBJ2-3	many
CASSAGTYNEQFF	TGTGCCAGCAGCGCAGGGACCTACAATGAGCAGTTCTTC	13	.	TRBV2	TRBJ2-1	many
CASSEEYWTSGKTDTQYF	TGTGCCAGCAGTGAAGAATATTGGACTAGCGGGAAGACAGATACGCAGTATTTT	18	TRBD2	TRBV6-1	TRBJ2-3	few
CASSLGLDSYGYTF	TGTGCCAGCAGCTTGGGATTAGACAGCTATGGCTACACCTTC	14	.	TRBV5-6	TRBJ1-2	many
CATSGLPSYEQYF	TGTGCCACCAGCGGCCTCCCGTCCTACGAGCAGTACTTC	13	.	TRBV24-1	TRBJ2-7	.
CSARDPDGQVNQPQHF	TGCAGTGCTAGAGATCCTGACGGACAGGTCAATCAGCCCCAGCATTTT	16	TRBD1	TRBV20-1	TRBJ1-5	many
CASSSTSGYNEQFF	TGTGCCAGCAGTTCTACTAGCGGATACAATGAGCAGTTCTTC	14	TRBD2	TRBV11-2	TRBJ2-1	many
CASSATLWGSSYEQYF	TGTGCCAGCAGCGCCACCCTATGGGGATCCTCCTACGAGCAGTACTTC	16	.	TRBV9	TRBJ2-7	once
CASSLEPLTGGTEAFF	TGCGCCAGCAGCTTGGAACCTCTAACAGGAGGCACTGAAGCTTTCTTT	16	.	TRBV5-1	TRBJ1-1	once
CASRGWGLTQYF	TGTGCCAGCAGGGGGTGGGGCTTAACGCAGTATTTT	12	.	TRBV12-3/TRBV12-4	TRBJ2-3	many
CASSRGANNQETQYF	TGTGCCAGCAGCCGAGGTGCAAATAACCAAGAGACCCAGTACTTC	15	.	TRBV11-2	TRBJ2-5	.
CASSPRNRGMSEKLFF	TGTGCCAGCAGTCCCAGAAACAGGGGGATGAGTGAAAAACTGTTTTTT	16	TRBD1	TRBV28	TRBJ1-4	few
CAGSTQANTEAFF	TGTGCCGGCAGCACGCAGGCGAACACTGAAGCTTTCTTT	13	.	TRBV7-2	TRBJ1-1	.
CASGAPTGGENIQYF	TGTGCCAGCGGAGCACCGACAGGGGGTGAGAACATTCAGTACTTC	15	TRBD1	TRBV7-8	TRBJ2-4	few
CASTNVAEAFF	TGTGCCAGCACCAACGTCGCTGAAGCTTTCTTT	11	.	TRBV13	TRBJ1-1	many
CASKSGGTEQFF	TGTGCCAGCAAATCAGGGGGGACAGAGCAGTTCTTC	12	.	TRBV28	TRBJ2-1	many
CASSFRDGTINYGYTF	TGTGCCAGCAGCTTCCGGGACGGCACAATTAACTATGGCTACACCTTC	16	.	TRBV7-9	TRBJ1-2	few
CASSRFRTTYYEQYF	TGTGCCAGCAGCCGGTTTAGGACTACTTACTACGAGCAGTACTTC	15	.	TRBV3-1	TRBJ2-7	many
CSARVSREYEQYF	TGCAGTGCTAGAGTGTCCAGGGAGTACGAGCAGTACTTC	13	.	TRBV20-1	TRBJ2-7	many
CSARWTGRGSPLHF	TGCAGTGCTAGATGGACAGGCCGAGGTTCACCCCTCCACTTT	14	TRBD1	TRBV20-1	TRBJ1-6	few
CASSGTSYHEQYF	TGCGCCAGTTCCGGGACTAGCTACCACGAGCAGTACTTC	13	TRBD2	TRBV5-1	TRBJ2-7	.
CASSLELASYQETQYF	TGTGCCAGCAGCTTAGAACTAGCGTCGTACCAAGAGACCCAGTACTTC	16	TRBD2	TRBV7-2	TRBJ2-5	many
CATQRTGVGEQYF	TGTGCCACTCAGCGGACAGGGGTTGGCGAGCAGTACTTC	13	TRBD1	TRBV27	TRBJ2-7	many
CASTRGGPYEQYF	TGTGCCAGCACCCGGGGGGGTCCCTACGAGCAGTACTTC	13	TRBD2	TRBV12-3/TRBV12-4	TRBJ2-7	few
CSARDRGAGGYTF	TGCAGTGCCCGGGACAGGGGCGCGGGTGGCTACACCTTC	13	TRBD1	TRBV20-1	TRBJ1-2	.